A single sample is the source of the 5 T cell receptor beta chains below, sequenced in a study of cytomegalovirus exposure and HLA in healthy donors (dated by TCRdb to about 2017). Library preparation used the immunoSEQ multiplex PCR assay. For the multiplex PCR, a mixture combining 60 forward primers for TCR Vbeta segments and 13 reverse primers for TCR Jbeta segments was used. This is the immuneACCESS table as TCRdb keeps it, with only in-frame sequences that have V and J called. A part of the clones is gone; compared with another copy, unresolved V genes explain less than half, and the rest is unexplained. For this sample there are nearly 200,000 clones; 82% appear just once. Of the sample, 5.5% to 7% falls within the top ten clones. The source material was PBMCs. The source of these receptors is a woman in her forties or fifties in good health and CMV-seropositive.

This chain uses TRBV10-3 with TRBJ2-7; 9 positions match TRBD2. This CDR3 has 15 amino acids. Germline V CDR1 and CDR2: ENHRY, SYGVKD. V lost 0 bases to trimming and J lost 8 bases; unmatched junction nucleotides: 8. The CDR3 region is CAISESTSGIHKQYF. In nucleotides, the CDR3 is TGTGCCATCAGTGAGTCGACTAGCGGAATCCACAAGCAGTACTTC.

The V call is TRBV18, the J call TRBJ1-4; TRBD1 matches at 9 bases. The CDR3 runs to 13 residues. With V trimmed by 7 bases and J by 4 bases, 1 base remained unmatched. The germline V gene encodes CDR1 KGHSH and CDR2 LQKENI. CDR3 sequence reads: CASWDRVNEKLFF. The CDR3 DNA reads TGTGCCAGCTGGGACAGGGTTAATGAAAAACTGTTTTTT.

The CDR3 protein is CASRAGLAFGGELFF. CDR3 nucleotides: TGTGCCAGCAGGGCGGGACTAGCTTTCGGCGGGGAGCTGTTTTTT. The chain is built from TRBV6-5 and TRBJ2-2, with 9 bases matching TRBD2. Germline V gene lookup returns CDR1 MNHEY and CDR2 SVGAGI. Trimming removed 6 bases from V and 7 bases from J; junction bases left unmatched: 9. The length of the CDR3 is 15 residues.

The chain combines TRBV5-6 with TRBJ1-5, with D possibly being TRBD1 (6 bases). V was pared by 4 bases and J by 7 bases, with 12 bases between. The CDR3 extends over 13 amino acids. CDR1 and CDR2 from the germline V gene are SGHDT and YYEEEE. As DNA, the CDR3 is TGTGCCAGCAGCGGGGGCCCTGACCAGCCCCAGCATTTT. Its protein is CASSGGPDQPQHF.

The V and J genes are TRBV19 and TRBJ2-1; possibly TRBD2 for D (7 bases). The V end lost 2 bases, the J end lost 2 bases, and 16 bases lay between the germline ends. The CDR3 has 17 amino acids. CDR1 LNHDA and CDR2 SQIVND come from the germline V gene (reference sequence). This CDR3 reads CASSISPGGATYNEQFF. The CDR3 bases are TGTGCCAGTAGTATATCCCCTGGGGGGGCCACCTACAATGAGCAGTTCTTC.